Below, one T cell receptor beta chain is given with its context. The antigen remains undetermined. Measured with immunoSEQ multiplex PCR; TCRdb has only the in-frame clones, and not every one. Altogether 80,000 to 100,000 clones are present, approximately 90% being singletons, with the ten largest covering over 0.15%. The data belong to a study of graft-versus-host responses after intestinal transplantation. The overall study: Isolated intestinal, liver-intestinal, or multivisceral transplants had been given to the recipients. All recipients were given anti-thymocyte globulin induction, and tacrolimus and steroids were then administered for about three years. Points from the study as a whole: GvH clones were identified in recipient marrow, with some first appearing in ileum or blood. Individuals carrying graft-donor T cell macrochimerism showed high graft-versus-host to host-versus-graft clonal ratios in allografts.

This CDR3 comprises 12 residues. With 2 bases removed from V and 8 bases from J, the gap between germline ends came to 9 bases. Germline CDR1 is SGHVS and CDR2 is FQNEAQ. The rearrangement uses TRBV7-8 and TRBJ1-2, with D maybe TRBD1 (6 bases). Sequencing was performed on unstimulated CD4+ T cells sorted from spleen or lymph node cells, taken before intestinal transplant. The TCR sequence derives from a human donor who received an intestinal transplant. The CDR3 spells CASSLNRDGYTF. The CDR3, as DNA: TGTGCCAGCAGCTTAAACAGGGACGGCTACACCTTC.